This is a list of T cell receptor beta chains from one sample in a study of cytomegalovirus exposure and HLA in healthy donors. The assay was immunoSEQ multiplex PCR, and TCRdb's table has in-frame clones only and misses some. The sample records a few hundred thousand clones, about 92% being singletons. Sequenced input: PBMCs. These receptors were obtained from a woman aged 25-40 years in good health and CMV-seronegative. Both conserved end residues are trimmed from each CDR3. The order of the fields is D gene, V gene, CDR3 protein. The D gene is left open where the match is weak.

>TRBD1|TRBV9
ASSVLSGGNTEAF
>TRBD1|TRBV7-2
ASSLRTGRYGEQF
>TRBD2|TRBV4-3
ASSQDPASGSFHNEQF
>TRBD1|TRBV30
AWSGQGYEQY
>.|TRBV7-7
ASSFGTDNSEQF
>.|TRBV4-2
ASSQGGAGYEQF
>.|TRBV7-8
ASSLAIHRQANQPQH
>TRBD1|TRBV5-1
ASSNGTGFDEQY
>.|TRBV7-3
ASSLQFGTGPDTQY
>.|TRBV5-1
ASSFRESSYNEQF
>.|TRBV27
ASSLSRGSNQPQH
>TRBD1|TRBV2
ASGGQGLYNEQF
>.|TRBV7-8
ASSISWDFFYEQY
>.|TRBV5-6
ASSLSGVTGELF
>.|TRBV20-1
SAPGQGRAF
>.|TRBV2
ASSVLASEQY
>TRBD1|TRBV18
ASSIQGAHYGYT
>TRBD1|TRBV2
ASRADGTGGEQY
>.|TRBV28
ASSTGTSGYT
>.|TRBV20-1
SAPWYGELF
>.|TRBV7-2
ASSLHPSSTEAF
>.|TRBV6-5
ASSYESSRTDTQY
>.|TRBV6-6
ASRVENLEGQPQH
>TRBD2|TRBV28
ASSPPLAGTYEQY
>TRBD1|TRBV9
ASSVVPTGGAEPQY
>.|TRBV7-2
ASSLEYQGGWEKLF
>TRBD2|TRBV6-5
ASRRGLAGPYEQY
>TRBD2|TRBV5-5
ASSSTSGTSGGLWKQF
>TRBD2|TRBV27
ASSLGRLAGGYNEQF
>.|TRBV7-9
ASSTLMVRAF
>TRBD1|TRBV27
ASSLTGGYHEQY
>.|TRBV7-2
ASTHTDTQY
>.|TRBV7-9
ASSQVGVTDTQY
>.|TRBV6-5
ASSDSNYGYT
>TRBD1|TRBV11-3
ASSIRQGAFGEKLF
>TRBD2|TRBV5-4
ASSLAQGTSLNEQF
>TRBD1|TRBV4-3
ASSQDREGAGQPQH
>.|TRBV7-8
ASSYARGYEQY
>.|TRBV6-5
ASSYRRGDQPQH
>.|TRBV2
ASTRGREPGNTIY
>TRBD1|TRBV28
ASTQGGSNQPQH
>TRBD1|TRBV5-1
ASSSGTGRDEQY
>.|TRBV27
ASSLSPPAGITDTQY
>TRBD2|TRBV5-1
ASRPGLAGTYEQY
>.|TRBV4-1
ASSQDGGGGPTDTQY